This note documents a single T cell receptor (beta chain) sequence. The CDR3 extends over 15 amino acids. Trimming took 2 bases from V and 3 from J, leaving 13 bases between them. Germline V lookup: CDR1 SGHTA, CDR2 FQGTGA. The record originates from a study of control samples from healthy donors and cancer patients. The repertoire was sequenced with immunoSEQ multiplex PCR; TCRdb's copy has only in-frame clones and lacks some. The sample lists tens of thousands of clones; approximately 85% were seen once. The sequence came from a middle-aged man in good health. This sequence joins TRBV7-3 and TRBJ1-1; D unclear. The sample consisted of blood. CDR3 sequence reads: CASSLGPLRHTEAFF. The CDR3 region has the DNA TGTGCCAGCAGCTTAGGTCCCCTCAGACACACTGAAGCTTTCTTT.